Given below is one T cell receptor beta chain in context. Antigen: not known. This sample was taken from a study of T cell responses to AZD1222 COVID-19 vaccine. Study findings and constraints: Clonal diversity was possibly underestimated, and white British individuals and females predominated among donors.

Germline assignment: CDR1 LGHDT and CDR2 YNNKEL (reference sequence). J was trimmed by 4 bases and V by 7 bases; bases with no gene match: 9. The CDR3 totals 16 residues. Here immunoSEQ multiplex PCR was the method, and the copy in TCRdb shows in-frame clones only, minus some. Altogether about 150,000 clones are present, about 91% being singletons, with the ten largest covering approximately 3.9%. This specimen was peripheral blood, taken 28 days after the second AZD1222 dose. This receptor was taken from an adult who received the AZD1222 COVID-19 vaccine. This chain connects TRBV3-1 (or the pseudogene TRBV3-2) to TRBJ2-1; 11 nucleotides line up with TRBD1. The chain's CDR3 is CASNLRDRGLYNEQFF. DNA of the CDR3: TGTGCCAGCAATCTCCGGGACAGGGGGTTATACAATGAGCAGTTCTTC.